Presented here are 15 T cell receptor beta chains from one specimen sequenced in a study of T cell clonality in common variable immunodeficiency. The method was immunoSEQ multiplex PCR; TCRdb's version includes in-frame clones alone and lacks a portion of them. This repertoire holds about 34,000 clones, and none appear only once. Sequencing used peripheral blood mononuclear cells. These receptors all come from a person between 18 and 75 years old in good health.

This clone has ten or more counts. The CDR3 end lies 3 residues beyond the end of the read and is filled in from the germline J gene. The chain uses TRBV7-2 and TRBJ1-6; 7 nucleotides agree with TRBD1. The trim removed 3 bases at V and 9 bases at J, leaving 8 bases unmatched. The V gene's germline CDR1 is SGHTA and CDR2 FQGNSA. The CDR3 consists of 15 residues. CDR3 DNA, as far as it was read: TGTGCCAGCAGCTTTGAACCGGGACAGCTTTCACCC. Residues: CASSFEPGQLSP. The entire CDR3 is CASSFEPGQLSPLHF. The complete variable domain, with remaining parts taken from reference TRBV7-2 and TRBJ1-6, reads GAGVSQSPSNKVTEKGKDVELRCDPISGHTALYWYRQSLGQGLEFLIYFQGNSAPDKSGLPSDRFSAERTGGSVSTLTIQRTQQEDSAVYLCASSFEPGQLSPLHFGNGTRLTVT.

This clone was recorded at least ten times. The read ends 3 residues early relative to the CDR3; the germline J gene fills the gap. This rearrangement joins TRBV10-1 to TRBJ2-5; 8 bases are a match to TRBD1. The CDR3 extends over 15 amino acids. The V segment lost 8 bases and the J segment 5 bases; nucleotides outside the gene matches: 13. CDR1 and CDR2 (germline): WNHNN, SYGVQD (reference sequence). CDR3 DNA (partial): TGCGCCAGCGGCCACCCGAGACAGGGGTGGGAGACC. As protein: CASGHPRQGWET. The CDR3 reads in full as CASGHPRQGWETQYF.

The sample holds many counts of this clone. The read stops 3 residues short of the end of the CDR3; the missing end is completed from the germline J gene. This rearrangement joins TRBV11-3 to TRBJ2-3; no clear D. CDR3 length equals 13 residues. The V gene's germline CDR1 is SGHNT and CDR2 YENEEA. Trimming left V 3 bases short and J 5 bases short, with 9 bases between. CDR3 DNA, as far as it was read: TGTGCCAGCAGCTTTGACATAAAAGATACG. Its protein is CASSFDIKDT. The whole CDR3 protein reads CASSFDIKDTQYF.

There are many counts of this clone. Coverage ceases 3 residues before the CDR3 finishes, and the germline J gene fills in the end. This chain joins TRBV5-1 and TRBJ2-5, with 7 bases that match TRBD2. Losses at the gene ends were 1 base for V and 4 bases for J; bases not matched to a gene: 4. This CDR3 contains 14 residues. Germline assignment: CDR1 SGHRS and CDR2 YFSETQ. The CDR3 bases that were read are TGCGCCAGCAGCTTGTCAGGGAGGGGAGAGACC. Translated, it gives CASSLSGRGET. The full CDR3 protein reads CASSLSGRGETQYF.

This clone was recorded at least ten times. The CDR3 extends 3 residues past the end of the read, so its final part is completed from the germline J gene. The chain uses TRBV5-1 and TRBJ2-3; 13 positions match TRBD2. CDR1 is SGHRS and CDR2 is YFSETQ in the germline V gene. The CDR3 has 14 residues. The V segment lost 6 bases and the J segment 4 bases; nucleotides outside the gene matches: 2. The chain's CDR3 is CASTGLAGPDTQYF. Incomplete CDR3 DNA: TGCGCCAGCACGGGACTAGCGGGGCCAGATACG.

The table lists this clone with many counts. Read data end 3 residues before the CDR3 end; the end is taken from the germline J gene. This chain joins TRBV5-1 and TRBJ1-3, with unresolved D. The V end was cut by 2 bases, the J end by 4 bases, with 7 bases between. This CDR3 spans 13 amino acids. The germline V gene has CDR1 SGHRS and CDR2 YFSETQ. CDR3 bases read: TGCGCCAGCAGCTTTGGGCAGGGAAACACC. Encoded protein: CASSFGQGNT. The full-length CDR3 reads as CASSFGQGNTIYF. Full variable domain (outside the CDR3, taken from reference TRBV5-1 and TRBJ1-3): KAGVTQTPRYLIKTRGQQVTLSCSPISGHRSVSWYQQTPGQGLQFLFEYFSETQRNKGNFPGRFSGRQFSNSRSEMNVSTLELGDSALYLCASSFGQGNTIYFGEGSWLTVV.

This clone appeared many times. The read falls 3 residues short of the CDR3 end, and the missing part is taken from the germline J gene. The rearrangement links TRBV7-2 to TRBJ1-5; D may be TRBD1 (6 bases). The ends were cut back, 5 bases at V and 3 bases at J, with 11 bases in the middle. CDR1 is SGHTA, CDR2 FQGNSA, per germline. The CDR3 totals 14 residues. The CDR3 here is CASSRDRFNQPQHF. The covered CDR3 bases are TGTGCCAGCAGCCGCGACAGGTTCAATCAGCCC. The whole variable domain, remainder taken from reference TRBV7-2 and TRBJ1-5, is GAGVSQSPSNKVTEKGKDVELRCDPISGHTALYWYRQSLGQGLEFLIYFQGNSAPDKSGLPSDRFSAERTGGSVSTLTIQRTQQEDSAVYLCASSRDRFNQPQHFGDGTRLSIL.

Worth noting for this clone: One end of the junction does not line up with germline, which may come from a read error. Sequencing ends 3 residues short of the CDR3 end; the germline J gene provides the rest. V usage is TRBV7-9 and J usage is TRBJ2-4; D remains unclear. The CDR3 has 14 amino acids. Per germline, CDR1 SEHNR and CDR2 FQNEAQ (reference sequence). CDR3 protein: CSSSFLQLEETQYF. CDR3 DNA (partial): TGTTCCAGCAGCTTCCTACAGCTCGAAGAGACT.

This clone has at least ten counts. The read ends 3 residues early relative to the CDR3; the germline J gene fills the gap. This chain uses TRBV19 with TRBJ2-1, with 10 bases matching TRBD1. There are 17 residues in the CDR3. J gave up 5 bases and V 3 bases, and 10 bases lay outside the gene matches. Germline values: CDR1 LNHDA, CDR2 SQIVND (reference sequence). The CDR3 spells CASSIVRGGTGDNEQFF. The part of the CDR3 DNA that was read is TGTGCCAGTAGTATTGTTAGGGGAGGGACAGGGGACAATGAG.

Many counts were recorded for this clone. The observed sequence ends 3 residues before the CDR3 terminus, with the missing tail filled in from the germline J gene. The V and J genes are TRBV11-3 and TRBJ2-1; D unresolved. Germline V lookup: CDR1 SGHNT, CDR2 YENEEA. The CDR3 has 11 amino acids. Trimming left V 4 bases short and J 6 bases short, with 4 bases between. The CDR3: CASSSSNEQFF. The sequenced part of the CDR3 DNA is TGTGCCAGCAGCTCATCCAATGAG.

At least ten counts were recorded for this clone. The read falls 3 residues short of the CDR3 end, and the missing part is taken from the germline J gene. The genes are TRBV6-1 and TRBJ2-2; D is unclear. This CDR3 has 14 residues. V was trimmed by 1 base and J by 6 bases, leaving 9 bases between them. Germline assignment: CDR1 MNHNS and CDR2 SASEGT. This chain's CDR3 is CASSEGLAPGELFF. CDR3 bases read: TGTGCCAGCAGTGAAGGACTGGCCCCCGGGGAG.

There are many counts of this clone. CDR3 DNA, as far as it was read: TGCAGTGCTACTTCCCTTACCGGGACTAGCTGGACC. Amino acid sequence: CSATSLTGTSWT. In full, the CDR3 is CSATSLTGTSWTQYF. V is TRBV20-1 and J is TRBJ2-5; 9 bases map to TRBD2. The CDR3 goes on 3 residues after the read ends, and that part is filled in from the germline J gene. The CDR3 has 15 residues. CDR1 and CDR2 from the germline V gene are DFQATT and SNEGSKA (reference sequence). Trimming at V came to 4 bases and at J to 7 bases, leaving 13 bases not matched to a gene.

This clone was recorded many times. Read sequence stops 3 residues before the CDR3 end, and the germline J gene provides the missing end. The V call is TRBV5-1, the J call TRBJ2-1; 11 bases are a match to TRBD2. J was trimmed by 3 bases and V by 1 base; bases with no gene match: 0. Germline V gene data show CDR1 as SGHRS and CDR2 as YFSETQ. This CDR3 region has 15 residues. Here the CDR3 reads CASSLTSGSYNEQFF. The covered CDR3 bases are TGCGCCAGCAGCTTGACTAGCGGGAGCTACAATGAG.

This clone has only a few counts. Read coverage stops 3 residues before the CDR3 terminus; the germline J gene supplies the remainder. V usage is TRBV5-5 and J usage is TRBJ2-5; TRBD1 agrees at 8 bases. Germline CDR1 reads SGHKS; CDR2 reads YYEKEE (reference sequence). CDR3 length: 14 residues. Trimming cost V 4 bases and J 1 base; bases outside gene matches: 3. CDR3 sequence: CASSGQGGQETQYF. CDR3 DNA, as far as it was read: TGTGCCAGCAGCGGACAGGGAGGCCAAGAGACC.

As regards this clone: The CDR3 end falls 3 residues outside the read, so it is completed with the germline J gene. This chain links TRBV2 with TRBJ1-5, with TRBD1 matching over 9 bases. Germline CDR1 reads SNHLY; CDR2 reads FYNNEI. V trimming: 4 bases; J trimming: 1 base; junction bases outside the gene matches: 2. This CDR3 comprises 15 residues. The CDR3 loop reads CASSGGTGSNQPQHF. The covered CDR3 bases are TGTGCCAGCAGTGGAGGGACAGGGAGCAATCAGCCC.